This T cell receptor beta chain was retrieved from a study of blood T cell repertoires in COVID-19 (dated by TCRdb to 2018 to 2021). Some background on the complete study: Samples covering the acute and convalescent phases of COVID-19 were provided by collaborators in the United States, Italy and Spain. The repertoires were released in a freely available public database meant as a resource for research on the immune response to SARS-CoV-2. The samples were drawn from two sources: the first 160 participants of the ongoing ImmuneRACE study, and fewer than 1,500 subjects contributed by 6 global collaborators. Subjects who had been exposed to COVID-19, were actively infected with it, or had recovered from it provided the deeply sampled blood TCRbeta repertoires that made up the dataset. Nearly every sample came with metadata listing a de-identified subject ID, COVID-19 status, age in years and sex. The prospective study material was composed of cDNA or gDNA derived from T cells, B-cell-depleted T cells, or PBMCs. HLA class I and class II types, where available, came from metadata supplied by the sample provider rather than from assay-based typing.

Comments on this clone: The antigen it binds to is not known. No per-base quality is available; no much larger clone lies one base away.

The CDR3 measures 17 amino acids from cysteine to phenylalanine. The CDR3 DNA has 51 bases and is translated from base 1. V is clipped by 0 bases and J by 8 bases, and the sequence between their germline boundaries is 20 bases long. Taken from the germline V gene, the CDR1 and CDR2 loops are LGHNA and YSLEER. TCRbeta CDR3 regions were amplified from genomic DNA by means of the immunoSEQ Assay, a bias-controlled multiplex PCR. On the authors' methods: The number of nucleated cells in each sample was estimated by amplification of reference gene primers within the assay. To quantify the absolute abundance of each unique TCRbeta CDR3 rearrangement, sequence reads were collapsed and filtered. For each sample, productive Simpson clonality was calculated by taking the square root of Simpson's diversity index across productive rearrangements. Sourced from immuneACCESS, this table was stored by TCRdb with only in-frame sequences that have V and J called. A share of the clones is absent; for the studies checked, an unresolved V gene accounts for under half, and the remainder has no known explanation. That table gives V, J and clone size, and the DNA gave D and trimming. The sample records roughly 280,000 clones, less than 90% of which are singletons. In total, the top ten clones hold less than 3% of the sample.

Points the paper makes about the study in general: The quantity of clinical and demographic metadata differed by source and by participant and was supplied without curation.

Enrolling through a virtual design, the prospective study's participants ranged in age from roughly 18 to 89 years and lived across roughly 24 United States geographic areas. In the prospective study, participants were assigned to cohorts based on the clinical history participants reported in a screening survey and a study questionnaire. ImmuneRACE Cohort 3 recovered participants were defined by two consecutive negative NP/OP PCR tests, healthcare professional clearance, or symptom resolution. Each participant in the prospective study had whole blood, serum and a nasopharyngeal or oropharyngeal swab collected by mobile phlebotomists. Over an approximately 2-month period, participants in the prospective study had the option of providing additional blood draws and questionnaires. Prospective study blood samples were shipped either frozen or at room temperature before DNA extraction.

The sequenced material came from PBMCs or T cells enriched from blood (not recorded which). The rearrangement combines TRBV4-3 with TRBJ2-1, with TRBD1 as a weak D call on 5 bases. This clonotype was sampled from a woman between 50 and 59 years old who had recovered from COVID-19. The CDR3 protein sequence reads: CASSQDLGQGRWDEQFF. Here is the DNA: TGCGCCAGCAGCCAAGATCTGGGGCAGGGCCGCTGGGATGAGCAGTTCTTC.